Shown below are 23 T cell receptor beta chains from a single sample sequenced in a study of cytomegalovirus exposure and HLA in healthy donors listed by TCRdb under 2017. Libraries were constructed by the immunoSEQ multiplex PCR assay. A mixture of 60 forward primers for TCR Vbeta segments and 13 reverse primers for TCR Jbeta segments was used in the multiplex PCR. TCRdb stores this immuneACCESS table with in-frame sequences only. Part of the clones is absent; in the studies checked, under half of the shortfall reflects unresolved V genes, and no reason is known for the rest. The sample yields over 150,000 clones; over 70% were counted once. The ten biggest clones cover around 3% of the sample. Sample: PBMCs. The origin of the receptors is a male donor in good health and CMV-seronegative.

This chain joins TRBV12-5 and TRBJ1-5; tentative D call: TRBD1 (5 bases). The CDR3 length is 14 residues. In germline, CDR1 is LGHNT, CDR2 FRNRAP. Trimming removed 1 base from V and 4 bases from J, with 8 bases in between. In DNA form, the CDR3 reads TGTGCTAGTGGTTTGGGACAGCCTAATCAGCCCCAGCATTTT. It is translated as CASGLGQPNQPQHF. Full variable domain (outside the CDR3, taken from reference TRBV12-5 and TRBJ1-5): DARVTQTPRHKVTEMGQEVTMRCQPILGHNTVFWYRQTMMQGLELLAYFRNRAPLDDSGMPKDRFSAEMPDATLATLKIQPSEPRDSAVYFCASGLGQPNQPQHFGDGTRLSIL.

The CDR3 reads CASSPSSGSYEQYF. The CDR3 coding sequence is TGTGCCAGCAGTCCCTCCTCAGGATCCTACGAGCAGTACTTC. J is TRBJ2-7 and V is TRBV27, with D unclear. Looked up from germline, CDR1 is MNHEY and CDR2 is SMNVEV (reference sequence). V lost 5 bases, J lost 1 base, and 12 bases lay in between. The CDR3 covers 14 residues.

V and J are TRBV11-3 and TRBJ2-1, with D uncertain. There are 13 residues in the CDR3. CDR1 and CDR2 from the germline V gene are SGHNT and YENEEA. The V and J ends lost 3 bases and 9 bases respectively, with 12 bases between them. The CDR3 DNA sequence: TGTGCCAGCAGCTTCCCCGTCAGTCCTGAGCAGTTCTTC. It yields the protein CASSFPVSPEQFF.

The genes are TRBV6-1 and TRBJ1-6; 7 bases map to TRBD1. The CDR3 covers 16 residues. V was clipped by 3 bases and J by 4 bases; unmatched bases: 6. Germline lookup yields CDR1 MNHNS and CDR2 SASEGT. The CDR3: CASSDLDRRYNSPLHF. The CDR3 DNA reads TGTGCCAGCAGTGATCTGGACAGGCGTTATAATTCACCCCTCCACTTT.

This chain connects TRBV4-1 to TRBJ1-5; the D gene is possibly TRBD1 (6 bases). The V end lost 4 bases, the J end lost 3 bases, and 16 bases lay between the germline ends. The CDR3 is made up of 16 amino acids. Germline CDR1 reads MGHRA; CDR2 reads YSYEKL. CDR3 sequence: CASSLRTAEVNQPQHF. For the CDR3, the DNA is TGCGCCAGCAGCCTTCGGACAGCAGAAGTCAATCAGCCCCAGCATTTT.

This rearrangement joins TRBV4-1 to TRBJ2-7; D not certain. The CDR3 covers 13 residues. The V end was cut by 2 bases, the J end by 3 bases, with 8 bases between. The V gene's germline CDR1 is MGHRA and CDR2 YSYEKL. CDR3 in amino acids: CASSQTEIYEQYF. The CDR3 DNA is TGCGCCAGCAGCCAAACGGAGATCTACGAGCAGTACTTC.

The rearrangement uses TRBV14 and TRBJ1-2; D unresolved. The V gene's germline CDR1 is SGHDN and CDR2 FVKESK. This CDR3 is built from 14 residues. Trimming cost V 3 bases and J 3 bases, with 11 bases left between them. The CDR3 loop reads CASSQIDRDYGYTF. As DNA, the CDR3 is TGTGCCAGCAGCCAGATCGACCGGGACTATGGCTACACCTTC. The complete variable domain, with remaining parts taken from reference TRBV14 and TRBJ1-2, reads EAGVTQFPSHSVIEKGQTVTLRCDPISGHDNLYWYRRVMGKEIKFLLHFVKESKQDESGMPNNRFLAERTGGTYSTLKVQPAELEDSGVYFCASSQIDRDYGYTFGSGTRLTVV.

Here the CDR3 DNA reads TGTGCCAGCAGTTTAACACGGACAGGGAGGACTGAAGCTTTCTTT. Its translation: CASSLTRTGRTEAFF. The V and J genes are TRBV28 and TRBJ1-1; 8 bases align to TRBD1. The CDR3 loop spans 15 amino acids. V lost 2 bases and J lost 5; bases outside the gene matches: 7. CDR1 is MDHEN and CDR2 is SYDVKM in the germline V gene.

J is TRBJ1-3 and V is TRBV4-2; 7 positions match TRBD1. The CDR3 sequence is 20 residues long. V lost 4 bases, J lost 0 bases, and 18 bases stayed unmatched. In germline, CDR1 is LGHNA, CDR2 YNFKEQ. The CDR3 here is CASSPRVAQGNNSSGNTIYF. The CDR3 DNA is TGTGCCAGCAGCCCCCGGGTCGCACAGGGGAATAATTCCTCTGGAAACACCATATATTTT.

This clone appeared a few times. The chain has TRBV7-3 and TRBJ2-3, with TRBD2 matching over 7 bases. V dropped 5 bases and J dropped 6; count of bases not matched to a gene: 14. The germline V gene encodes CDR1 SGHTA and CDR2 FQGTGA. This CDR3 is 16 amino acids long. CDR3 loop: CASSPKAGRVGDTQYF. CDR3 DNA: TGTGCCAGCAGCCCTAAGGCGGGGAGGGTCGGCGATACGCAGTATTTT. Full variable domain (remainder filled in from reference TRBV7-3 and TRBJ2-3): GAGVSQTPSNKVTEKGKYVELRCDPISGHTALYWYRQSLGQGPEFLIYFQGTGAADDSGLPNDRFFAVRPEGSVSTLKIQRTERGDSAVYLCASSPKAGRVGDTQYFGPGTRLTVL.

The rearrangement uses TRBV19 and TRBJ1-5, with TRBD1 matching over 8 bases. V lost 5 bases to trimming and J lost 9 bases; unmatched junction nucleotides: 6. Germline loops: CDR1 LNHDA, CDR2 SQIVND (reference sequence). CDR3 length: 13 residues. The CDR3 protein is CASSETGVRPQHF. The CDR3 DNA is TGTGCCAGTAGTGAGACAGGGGTTAGGCCCCAGCATTTT.

The V gene is TRBV28, the J gene TRBJ2-3; perhaps TRBD2 as D (5 bases). V lost 2 bases, J lost 11 bases, and 11 bases lay in between. The CDR3 is 12 residues long. The germline V gene has CDR1 MDHEN and CDR2 SYDVKM. The CDR3 loop reads CASSLEYEGQYF. The CDR3 DNA reads as TGTGCCAGCAGTTTAGAATATGAGGGGCAGTATTTT.

The chain recombines TRBV27 with TRBJ2-7, with D unclear. The CDR3 covers 15 residues. Germline V gene data show CDR1 as MNHEY and CDR2 as SMNVEV (reference sequence). Trimming took off 2 bases at V and 2 bases at J, with 13 bases between the two ends. Here the CDR3 reads CASSLVFGAAYEQYF. CDR3 nucleotide sequence: TGTGCCAGCAGTTTAGTATTTGGAGCCGCCTACGAGCAGTACTTC.

Details on this clone: Other DNA sequences from this sample encode an identical CDR3 as well. The chain couples TRBV28 to TRBJ2-5, with no clear D. Germline CDR1 reads MDHEN; CDR2 reads SYDVKM. Between the trimmed V and J ends, which lost 4 bases and 2 bases, there was a span of 2 bases. The length of the CDR3 is 11 residues. The CDR3 nucleotides are TGTGCCAGCAGTTCACAAGAGACCCAGTACTTC. It yields the protein CASSSQETQYF. Complete variable domain (other parts from reference TRBV28 and TRBJ2-5): DVKVTQSSRYLVKRTGEKVFLECVQDMDHENMFWYRQDPGLGLRLIYFSYDVKMKEKGDIPEGYSVSREKKERFSLILESASTNQTSMYLCASSSQETQYFGPGTRLLVL.

Only one count was recorded for this clone. J is TRBJ1-6 and V is TRBV6-6, with TRBD1 identical over 9 bases. There are 14 residues in the CDR3. The ends lost 10 bases at V and 6 bases at J; junction bases unmatched: 7. CDR1 MNHNY and CDR2 SVGAGI come from the germline V gene (reference sequence). The DNA for the CDR3 is TGTGCCACCCCAGGGGACAGGGCTAATTCACCCCTCCACTTT. Amino acid sequence: CATPGDRANSPLHF.

This rearrangement joins TRBV4-1 to TRBJ2-7, with D possibly TRBD2 on 6 matching bases. Trimming pared 1 base from V and 5 bases from J, leaving 12 bases between. This CDR3 is 14 amino acids long. The germline gives CDR1 MGHRA, CDR2 YSYEKL. The CDR3 coding sequence is TGCGCCAGCAGCCAAGTAGGCGGAGGGGACGAGCAGTACTTC. Residues: CASSQVGGGDEQYF.

This clone has a handful of counts. The V and J genes are TRBV6-6 and TRBJ2-5; D ambiguous. The CDR3 runs to 12 residues. CDR1 MNHNY and CDR2 SVGAGI come from the germline V gene (reference sequence). Trimming left V 5 bases short and J 4 bases short, with 8 bases between. DNA of the CDR3: TGTGCCAGCAGTCCCCTCGGAGAGACCCAGTACTTC. Its translation is CASSPLGETQYF.

This sequence joins TRBV19 and TRBJ1-5; possibly TRBD1 for D (6 bases). The V gene lost 7 bases and the J gene lost 8 bases, with 15 bases spanning the gap. Germline V gene lookup returns CDR1 LNHDA and CDR2 SQIVND (reference sequence). This CDR3 comprises 13 residues. For the CDR3, the DNA is TGTGCCAGTACCTACAGGGTCCAAGAGCCCCAGCATTTT. This gives the protein CASTYRVQEPQHF.

The J gene is TRBJ2-1, the V gene TRBV6-5; D uncertain. CDR1 and CDR2 from the germline V gene are MNHEY and SVGAGI. The CDR3 length is 15 residues. V gave up 0 bases and J gave up 6 bases, with 12 bases separating them. CDR3 loop: CASSYSIGLINEQFF. The CDR3, as DNA: TGTGCCAGCAGTTACTCGATTGGGCTAATCAATGAGCAGTTCTTC.

This rearrangement joins TRBV6-5 to TRBJ2-1; TRBD2 matches at 7 bases. The CDR3 runs to 16 residues. J gave up 7 bases and V 2 bases, and 11 bases lay outside the gene matches. CDR1 is MNHEY and CDR2 is SVGAGI in the germline V gene. As DNA, the CDR3 is TGTGCCAGCAGTTACGGTTGGGGGGGTACTGGAAATGAGCAGTTCTTC. Amino acids: CASSYGWGGTGNEQFF.

The chain combines TRBV7-9 with TRBJ1-2; D ambiguous. Germline CDR1 is SEHNR and CDR2 is FQNEAQ (reference sequence). V lost 1 base, J lost 2 bases, and 5 bases lay in between. The CDR3 runs 13 residues. The CDR3, as DNA: TGTGCCAGCAGCTTAGAACAGAACTATGGCTACACCTTC. The encoded protein is CASSLEQNYGYTF. Full variable domain (outside the CDR3, taken from reference TRBV7-9 and TRBJ1-2): DTGVSQNPRHKITKRGQNVTFRCDPISEHNRLYWYRQTLGQGPEFLTYFQNEAQLEKSRLLSDRFSAERPKGSFSTLEIQRTEQGDSAMYLCASSLEQNYGYTFGSGTRLTVV.

This clone was seen once. J is TRBJ2-7 and V is TRBV27, with D possibly being TRBD2 (6 bases). Germline V gene data show CDR1 as MNHEY and CDR2 as SMNVEV (reference sequence). The V end was cut by 6 bases, the J end by 0 bases, with 21 bases between. The CDR3 length is 17 residues. Written as DNA, the CDR3 is TGTGCCAGCAGCCCTTTCTCGGGACTCTTGAGCTCCTACGAGCAGTACTTC. Its translation: CASSPFSGLLSSYEQYF.

Note on this clone: This specimen includes other DNA sequences encoding the same CDR3. This sequence joins TRBV6-6 and TRBJ2-5, with D perhaps TRBD1 (5 bases). The CDR3 is 11 residues long. The V end was cut by 8 bases, the J end by 7 bases, with 11 bases between. From germline, CDR1 is MNHNY and CDR2 SVGAGI (reference sequence). The DNA of the CDR3 is TGTGCCAGCTCCACGCAGGGGACCCAGTACTTC. Its protein product is CASSTQGTQYF.